A single sample is the source of the 14 T cell receptor beta chains below, sequenced in a study of chemoradiotherapy in HPV16-positive cancers. Sequencing was performed with immunoSEQ multiplex PCR; in TCRdb, only in-frame clones are kept and a portion is missing. The table includes about 900 clones, 89% detected once. The sequencing used tumor tissue, collected from a patient who underwent chemoradiotherapy. These receptor sequences come from a human donor with HPV-associated anogenital cancer.

V and J are TRBV6-1 and TRBJ1-5; D uncertain. The CDR3 covers 14 residues. Trimming shortened V by 5 bases and J by 5 bases, and 13 bases separated the two germline ends. Germline assignment: CDR1 MNHNS and CDR2 SASEGT. The CDR3 coding sequence is TGTGCCAGCAGTCAAGAAACATGGGATCAGCCCCAGCATTTT. Protein: CASSQETWDQPQHF.

V gene TRBV7-2 combines with J gene TRBJ2-5; D remains unclear. Germline CDR1 reads SGHTA; CDR2 reads FQGNSA. The CDR3 totals 15 residues. Trimming cost V 2 bases and J 1 base, with 11 bases left between them. The CDR3 protein is CASSLLGEPQETQYF. CDR3 DNA: TGTGCCAGCAGCTTACTGGGCGAGCCCCAAGAGACCCAGTACTTC.

The chain carries TRBV7-2 and TRBJ1-2; D might be TRBD1 (6 bases). Germline-derived CDR1 and CDR2 are SGHTA and FQGNSA. CDR3 length: 13 residues. The V end was cut by 1 base, the J end by 3 bases, with 6 bases between. CDR3 nucleotides: TGTGCCAGCAGCTTAGGACAGGACTATGGCTACACCTTC. Translated: CASSLGQDYGYTF.

This rearrangement joins TRBV6-1 to TRBJ2-5, with 12 bases lining up with TRBD2. The V segment lost 2 bases and the J segment 2 bases; nucleotides outside the gene matches: 0. Germline V gene data show CDR1 as MNHNS and CDR2 as SASEGT. The CDR3 consists of 15 residues. CDR3 sequence (DNA): TGTGCCAGCAGTGAACTAGCGGGGGGGCAAGAGACCCAGTACTTC. This encodes CASSELAGGQETQYF.

The chain employs TRBV19 and TRBJ2-2; possible D gene TRBD2, 6 bases. This CDR3 is 16 amino acids long. V was trimmed by 2 bases and J by 0 bases, leaving 10 bases between them. Germline-derived CDR1 and CDR2 are LNHDA and SQIVND (reference sequence). CDR3 DNA sequence: TGTGCCAGTAGTATAATACTAGCTTCGAACACCGGGGAGCTGTTTTTT. This gives the protein CASSIILASNTGELFF.

The chain has TRBV5-1 and TRBJ2-1; TRBD2 agrees at 9 bases. Germline V gives CDR1 SGHRS, CDR2 YFSETQ. V lost 4 bases and J lost 6; bases outside the gene matches: 8. The CDR3 covers 15 residues. The CDR3 DNA sequence: TGCGCCAGCAGCAATCAGCTAGCGGGAACCAATGAGCAGTTCTTC. It translates to CASSNQLAGTNEQFF.

The chain uses TRBV5-1 and TRBJ2-1; TRBD2 matches 9 bases. J lost 9 bases, V lost 1 base, and 5 bases had no gene match. The CDR3 is 14 residues long. Germline loops: CDR1 SGHRS, CDR2 YFSETQ. Here the CDR3 DNA reads TGCGCCAGCAGCTTGAAACTAGCGGGTCCTGAGCAGTTCTTC. Residues: CASSLKLAGPEQFF.

The chain couples TRBV25-1 to TRBJ2-3, with D unclear. V dropped 2 bases and J dropped 3 bases, with 0 bases sitting between them. The germline gives CDR1 MGHDK, CDR2 SYGVNS. The CDR3 has 11 residues. CDR3 sequence (DNA): TGTGCCAGCAGTGAAACAGATACGCAGTATTTT. Its protein is CASSETDTQYF.

This chain connects TRBV18 to TRBJ2-1; D is perhaps TRBD2 (6 bases). From germline, CDR1 is KGHSH and CDR2 LQKENI. The CDR3 sequence is 17 residues long. The V end lost 7 bases, the J end lost 0 bases, and 19 bases lay between the germline ends. The CDR3 protein is CASWTLGGTSSYNEQFF. CDR3 in DNA: TGTGCCAGCTGGACCCTCGGGGGTACTAGCTCCTACAATGAGCAGTTCTTC.

The genes are TRBV5-1 and TRBJ1-5; TRBD1 aligns across 9 bases. V was clipped by 4 bases and J by 1 base; unmatched bases: 6. Germline V gene sequence: CDR1 SGHRS, CDR2 YFSETQ. The CDR3 totals 16 residues. The CDR3 sequence is CASSPGQGGSNQPQHF. Here the CDR3 DNA reads TGCGCCAGCAGCCCGGGACAGGGCGGAAGCAATCAGCCCCAGCATTTT. Together with reference TRBV5-1 and TRBJ1-5, the CDR3 gives the full variable domain: KAGVTQTPRYLIKTRGQQVTLSCSPISGHRSVSWYQQTPGQGLQFLFEYFSETQRNKGNFPGRFSGRQFSNSRSEMNVSTLELGDSALYLCASSPGQGGSNQPQHFGDGTRLSIL.

This clone has only one observation. The chain uses TRBV6-5 and TRBJ1-4; tentatively, D is TRBD1 (6 bases). CDR3 length: 14 amino acids. CDR1 is MNHEY, CDR2 SVGAGI, per germline. The V gene lost 10 bases and the J gene lost 8 bases, with 20 bases spanning the gap. This CDR3 reads CATSSAGAEEKLFF. Here the CDR3 DNA reads TGTGCCACTTCATCAGCAGGGGCAGAGGAAAAACTGTTTTTT.

The count of this clone is one. In DNA, the CDR3 is TGCAGCGTTAAGACAGGCCATACAACAGATACGCAGTATTTT. It specifies CSVKTGHTTDTQYF. The gene calls are TRBV29-1 and TRBJ2-3, with D perhaps matching TRBD1 (6 bases). The germline gives CDR1 SQVTM, CDR2 ANQGSEA. The germline V and J ends were trimmed by 5 bases and 3 bases, with 15 bases remaining between them. The CDR3 extends over 14 amino acids.

This clone was seen a single time. The chain is built from TRBV19 and TRBJ2-6; D might be TRBD2 (6 bases). The CDR3 contains 16 residues. Per germline, CDR1 LNHDA and CDR2 SQIVND (reference sequence). V lost 2 bases to trimming and J lost 0 bases, with 8 bases between them. Here the CDR3 DNA reads TGTGCCAGTAGTATACGCGGGACCTCTGGGGCCAACGTCCTGACTTTC. Its protein product is CASSIRGTSGANVLTF.

The chain links TRBV30 to TRBJ2-7; a weak D match, TRBD2 (6 bases). V lost 0 bases and J lost 4, with 13 bases in between. Germline assignment: CDR1 GTSNPN and CDR2 SVGIG (reference sequence). The CDR3 extends over 14 amino acids. CDR3 bases: TGTGCCTGGAGTGTCGGAGGGGTTAGGTACGAGCAGTACTTC. Its protein product is CAWSVGGVRYEQYF.